The 22 T cell receptor beta chains given below trace back to one sample, sequenced in a study of shared clonotypes between healthy human individuals. Only CD45RO-negative cells positively selected for CCR7 counted as naive CD8 cells, so terminally differentiated effector memory CD45RA+ cells were excluded. TCRdb's copy holds only in-frame clones and misses some; the assay was immunoSEQ multiplex PCR. The sample shows around 2.1 million clones, about 93% of them seen only once. The sequencing sample was made of naive CD8+ T cells from PBMCs. These TCRs come from a man aged 18 to 30 in good health. Some clones in this sample may be carry-over from other donors' samples.

This chain links TRBV2 with TRBJ2-2, with 11 bases that match TRBD2. CDR1 and CDR2 from the germline V gene are SNHLY and FYNNEI. With 0 bases clipped from V and 9 bases from J, the junction kept 6 bases outside the gene matches. CDR3 length: 16 amino acids. The CDR3 spells CASSEAPSGRSRELFF. Here the CDR3 DNA reads TGTGCCAGCAGTGAAGCCCCTAGCGGGAGGAGCCGGGAGCTGTTTTTT. Complete variable domain (other parts from reference TRBV2 and TRBJ2-2): EPEVTQTPSHQVTQMGQEVILRCVPISNHLYFYWYRQILGQKVEFLVSFYNNEISEKSEIFDDQFSVERPDGSNFTLKIRSTKLEDSAMYFCASSEAPSGRSRELFFGEGSRLTVL.

The CDR3 nucleotides are TGCGCCAGCAGTCCAGAAACGACAGGGTTTCCCTATGGCTACACCTTC. Its protein is CASSPETTGFPYGYTF. The rearrangement joins TRBV10-1 to TRBJ1-2; 7 nucleotides line up with TRBD1. This CDR3 contains 16 residues. Germline V gives CDR1 WNHNN, CDR2 SYGVQD (reference sequence). The ends lost 5 bases at V and 4 bases at J; junction bases unmatched: 13.

V gene TRBV28 combines with J gene TRBJ1-2; TRBD1 is a possible D gene (5 bases). The germline V and J ends were trimmed by 1 base and 4 bases, with 13 bases remaining between them. Germline CDR1 MDHEN, CDR2 SYDVKM. This CDR3 has 15 amino acids. The CDR3 here is CASSLLNPGGYGYTF. Written as DNA, the CDR3 is TGTGCCAGCAGTTTATTAAACCCCGGGGGCTATGGCTACACCTTC.

The chain links TRBV2 to TRBJ2-1, with 13 bases identical to TRBD2. Germline lookup yields CDR1 SNHLY and CDR2 FYNNEI. V was clipped by 3 bases and J by 6 bases; unmatched bases: 5. This CDR3 is built from 16 residues. For the CDR3, the DNA is TGTGCCAGCAGTGATTTGGGACTAGCGGGGAGCAATGAGCAGTTCTTC. This encodes CASSDLGLAGSNEQFF.

V and J are TRBV19 and TRBJ2-2; TRBD2 agrees at 9 bases. Germline values: CDR1 LNHDA, CDR2 SQIVND (reference sequence). Trimming removed 5 bases from V and 0 bases from J; junction bases left unmatched: 4. This CDR3 is built from 16 residues. The CDR3 here is CASSALAGTNTGELFF. The DNA for the CDR3 is TGTGCCAGTAGTGCCCTAGCGGGGACGAACACCGGGGAGCTGTTTTTT. Drawing the rest from reference TRBV19 and TRBJ2-2, the complete variable domain is DGGITQSPKYLFRKEGQNVTLSCEQNLNHDAMYWYRQDPGQGLRLIYYSQIVNDFQKGDIAEGYSVSREKKESFPLTVTSAQKNPTAFYLCASSALAGTNTGELFFGEGSRLTVL.

The gene calls are TRBV7-9 and TRBJ1-4, with 10 bases aligning to TRBD1. This CDR3 has 14 amino acids. The junction had 5 bases not matched to a gene; V was cut back by 5 bases and J by 8 bases. Germline V lookup: CDR1 SEHNR, CDR2 FQNEAQ (reference sequence). The CDR3 protein is CASSPRDRGEKLFF. In DNA, the CDR3 is TGTGCCAGCAGCCCCCGGGACAGGGGAGAAAAACTGTTTTTT.

The chain recombines TRBV29-1 with TRBJ2-7, with 8 bases lining up with TRBD1. Germline CDR1 is SQVTM and CDR2 is ANQGSEA. The trim removed 6 bases at V and 0 bases at J, leaving 7 bases unmatched. This CDR3 region has 14 residues. The CDR3 nucleotides are TGCAGCGTCTACGGGACAGGCAACTCCTACGAGCAGTACTTC. This codes for CSVYGTGNSYEQYF.

V and J are TRBV29-1 and TRBJ1-2; D is undetermined. Trimming removed 4 bases from V and 4 bases from J, with 10 bases in between. This CDR3 contains 12 residues. Germline values: CDR1 SQVTM, CDR2 ANQGSEA. The CDR3 DNA reads TGCAGCGTTGGTGGGGTTGGCTATGGCTACACCTTC. This codes for CSVGGVGYGYTF.

As regards this clone: Sequence at one end of the junction differs from germline and may be a read error. The J gene is TRBJ2-7, the V gene TRBV30, with 8 bases aligning to TRBD2. The CDR3 sequence is 12 residues long. Germline CDR1 is GTSNPN and CDR2 is SVGIG (reference sequence). In DNA, the CDR3 is TGTGCCCGGAGCTTAGCGGGATACGAGCAGTACTTC. Its translation: CARSLAGYEQYF.

This sequence joins TRBV19 and TRBJ2-2; TRBD1 matches 7 bases. The CDR3 sequence is 13 residues long. V lost 6 bases and J lost 6; bases outside the gene matches: 4. Germline CDR1 is LNHDA and CDR2 is SQIVND (reference sequence). In nucleotides, the CDR3 is TGTGCCAGTAGGCTTGACAGGGCCGGGGAGCTGTTTTTT. Translating gives CASRLDRAGELFF.

The chain recombines TRBV7-8 with TRBJ2-7; TRBD2 matches at 10 bases. The junction had 10 bases not matched to a gene; V was cut back by 4 bases and J by 4 bases. Looked up from germline, CDR1 is SGHVS and CDR2 is FQNEAQ. CDR3 size: 16 residues. The CDR3 here is CASSSLLAGVGYEQYF. Here the CDR3 DNA reads TGTGCCAGCAGCTCCCTTCTAGCGGGAGTAGGGTACGAGCAGTACTTC.

The chain links TRBV7-8 to TRBJ2-6; possibly TRBD1 for D (5 bases). The CDR3 has 12 residues. Per germline, CDR1 SGHVS and CDR2 FQNEAQ. V shed 8 bases and J shed 3 bases, with 5 bases lying between them. DNA for the CDR3: TGTGCCAGCCAGGGTGGGGCCAACGTCCTGACTTTC. Protein product: CASQGGANVLTF.

This clone was seen once. The same CDR3 also results from other DNA sequences found in this sample. The rearrangement links TRBV19 to TRBJ1-5; D unresolved. Looked up from germline, CDR1 is LNHDA and CDR2 is SQIVND (reference sequence). With 1 base removed from V and 0 bases from J, the gap between germline ends came to 10 bases. The CDR3 sequence is 16 residues long. The CDR3: CASSIVGGYSNQPQHF. The CDR3 DNA is TGTGCCAGTAGTATAGTTGGCGGCTATAGCAATCAGCCCCAGCATTTT. Full variable domain (missing parts from reference TRBV19 and TRBJ1-5): DGGITQSPKYLFRKEGQNVTLSCEQNLNHDAMYWYRQDPGQGLRLIYYSQIVNDFQKGDIAEGYSVSREKKESFPLTVTSAQKNPTAFYLCASSIVGGYSNQPQHFGDGTRLSIL.

The rearrangement links TRBV27 to TRBJ1-5; the match to TRBD1 covers 7 bases. The CDR3 length is 14 residues. Germline V CDR1 and CDR2: MNHEY, SMNVEV (reference sequence). V shed 6 bases, J shed 5 bases, and the junction held 7 bases outside the gene matches. In DNA form, the CDR3 reads TGTGCCAGCAGCCTTAACAGGGGAGATCAGCCCCAGCATTTT. Translation: CASSLNRGDQPQHF.

The chain uses TRBV4-2 and TRBJ1-5, with D maybe TRBD1 (5 bases). Germline V gives CDR1 LGHNA, CDR2 YNFKEQ. V was cut by 4 bases and J by 2 bases, with 15 bases left in between. The CDR3 is 16 amino acids. CDR3 in amino acids: CASSPGMGPGNQPQHF. DNA for the CDR3: TGTGCCAGCAGCCCCGGGATGGGGCCAGGCAATCAGCCCCAGCATTTT.

The V gene is TRBV19, the J gene TRBJ2-2, with 13 bases lining up with TRBD2. The CDR3 spans 14 residues. Germline values: CDR1 LNHDA, CDR2 SQIVND (reference sequence). The J segment lost 6 bases and the V segment lost 9 bases, leaving 4 bases of the junction unmatched. CDR3 in amino acids: CASRLAGGAGELFF. The CDR3 DNA reads TGTGCCAGCCGACTAGCGGGAGGAGCCGGGGAGCTGTTTTTT.

The rearrangement joins TRBV2 to TRBJ2-3; 9 bases agree with TRBD2. Germline loops: CDR1 SNHLY, CDR2 FYNNEI. V trimming: 2 bases; J trimming: 3 bases; junction bases outside the gene matches: 3. There are 15 residues in the CDR3. The CDR3 loop reads CASSEWTSATDTQYF. The CDR3 DNA sequence: TGTGCCAGCAGTGAATGGACTAGCGCGACAGATACGCAGTATTTT.

This chain joins TRBV28 and TRBJ1-3; no firm D call. CDR1 is MDHEN and CDR2 is SYDVKM in the germline V gene. Between the trimmed V and J ends, which lost 10 bases and 0 bases, there was a span of 10 bases. The CDR3 is 13 amino acids. The CDR3 reads CATCPTSGNTIYF. The CDR3 bases are TGTGCCACTTGTCCTACCTCTGGAAACACCATATATTTT.

The genes are TRBV27 and TRBJ2-7, with D perhaps TRBD1 (8 bases). The germline V gene has CDR1 MNHEY and CDR2 SMNVEV (reference sequence). The V gene lost 8 bases and the J gene lost 7 bases, with 18 bases spanning the gap. CDR3 length: 13 residues. DNA for the CDR3: TGTGCCAGCCAGGGGGCGGGGGTGGAGGAGCAGTACTTC. It yields the protein CASQGAGVEEQYF.

The V call is TRBV11-3, the J call TRBJ2-2; D uncertain. The CDR3 totals 14 residues. The ends were cut back, 5 bases at V and 2 bases at J, with 9 bases in the middle. Germline-derived CDR1 and CDR2 are SGHNT and YENEEA. The DNA for the CDR3 is TGTGCCAGCAGCCCGGGCCATAACACCGGGGAGCTGTTTTTT. Translation: CASSPGHNTGELFF. Based on the CDR3 plus reference TRBV11-3 and TRBJ2-2, the full variable domain is EAGVVQSPRYKIIEKKQPVAFWCNPISGHNTLYWYLQNLGQGPELLIRYENEEAVDDSQLPKDRFSAERLKGVDSTLKIQPAELGDSAVYLCASSPGHNTGELFFGEGSRLTVL.

The J gene is TRBJ1-2, the V gene TRBV27, with 9 bases fitting TRBD1. CDR1 is MNHEY and CDR2 is SMNVEV in the germline V gene (reference sequence). This CDR3 has 14 amino acids. The V gene end was trimmed by 3 bases and the J gene end by 7 bases; junction bases not matched to a gene: 6. CDR3 in amino acids: CASSLTGGRGGYTF. CDR3 bases: TGTGCCAGCAGTTTGACAGGGGGACGTGGTGGCTACACCTTC.

The chain couples TRBV7-9 to TRBJ2-1; TRBD1 matches 7 bases. Germline CDR1 SEHNR, CDR2 FQNEAQ (reference sequence). The CDR3 extends over 13 amino acids. V shed 11 bases and J 5 bases; nucleotides not matched to a gene: 9. CDR3 sequence reads: CAVGDSLHNEQFF. CDR3 coding DNA: TGTGCCGTTGGGGACAGCCTCCACAATGAGCAGTTCTTC.